Included here is one TCR beta chain sequence, with context. TCRdb's copy holds only in-frame clones and misses some; the assay was immunoSEQ multiplex PCR. The profile shows almost 50,000 clones, roughly 95% of them singletons. This record belongs to a study of T cell changes during pregnancy in multiple sclerosis. V was trimmed by 3 bases and J by 2 bases, leaving 10 bases between them. The germline CDR1 and CDR2 sequences are MDHEN and SYDVKM. This CDR3 region has 15 residues. This receptor was identified in a female donor with multiple sclerosis, enrolled in a pregnancy study. V usage is TRBV28 and J usage is TRBJ2-2; tentative D call: TRBD2 (5 bases). Sequencing was performed on CD4+ T cells from peripheral blood mononuclear cells, taken in the third trimester of pregnancy. CDR3 nucleotides: TGTGCCAGCAGTTTTTCTAGCACCAACACCGGGGAGCTGTTTTTT. Residues: CASSFSSTNTGELFF. Drawing the rest from reference TRBV28 and TRBJ2-2, the complete variable domain is DVKVTQSSRYLVKRTGEKVFLECVQDMDHENMFWYRQDPGLGLRLIYFSYDVKMKEKGDIPEGYSVSREKKERFSLILESASTNQTSMYLCASSFSSTNTGELFFGEGSRLTVL.